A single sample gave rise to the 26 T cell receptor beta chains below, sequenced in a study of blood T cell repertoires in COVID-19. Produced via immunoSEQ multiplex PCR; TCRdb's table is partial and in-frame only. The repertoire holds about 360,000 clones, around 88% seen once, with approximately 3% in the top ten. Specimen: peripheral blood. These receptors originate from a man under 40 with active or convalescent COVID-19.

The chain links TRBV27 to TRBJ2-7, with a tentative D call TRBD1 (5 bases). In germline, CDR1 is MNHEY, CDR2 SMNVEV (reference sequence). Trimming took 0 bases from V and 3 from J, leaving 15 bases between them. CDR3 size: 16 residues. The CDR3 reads CASSLSVGQQLYEQYF. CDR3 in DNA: TGTGCCAGCAGTTTATCTGTCGGACAACAACTCTACGAGCAGTACTTC.

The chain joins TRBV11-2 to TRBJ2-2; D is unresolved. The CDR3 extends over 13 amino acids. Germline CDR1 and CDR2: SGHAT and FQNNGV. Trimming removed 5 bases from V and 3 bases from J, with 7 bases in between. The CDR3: CASSRSYTGELFF. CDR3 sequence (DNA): TGTGCCAGCAGCCGTAGTTACACCGGGGAGCTGTTTTTT.

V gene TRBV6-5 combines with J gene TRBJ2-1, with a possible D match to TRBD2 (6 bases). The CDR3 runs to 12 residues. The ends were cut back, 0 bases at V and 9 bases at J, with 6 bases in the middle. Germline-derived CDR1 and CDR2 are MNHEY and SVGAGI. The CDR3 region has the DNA TGTGCCAGCAGTTACTCCGGGGGTGAGCAGTTCTTC. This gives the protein CASSYSGGEQFF.

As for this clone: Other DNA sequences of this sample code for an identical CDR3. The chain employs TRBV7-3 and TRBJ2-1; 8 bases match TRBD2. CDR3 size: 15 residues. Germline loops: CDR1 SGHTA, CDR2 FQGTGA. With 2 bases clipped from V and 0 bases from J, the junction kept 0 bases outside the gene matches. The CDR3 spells CASSLRGGSYNEQFF. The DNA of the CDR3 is TGTGCCAGCAGCTTACGGGGGGGCTCCTACAATGAGCAGTTCTTC. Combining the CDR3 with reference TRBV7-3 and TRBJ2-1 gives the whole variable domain GAGVSQTPSNKVTEKGKYVELRCDPISGHTALYWYRQSLGQGPEFLIYFQGTGAADDSGLPNDRFFAVRPEGSVSTLKIQRTERGDSAVYLCASSLRGGSYNEQFFGPGTRLTVL.

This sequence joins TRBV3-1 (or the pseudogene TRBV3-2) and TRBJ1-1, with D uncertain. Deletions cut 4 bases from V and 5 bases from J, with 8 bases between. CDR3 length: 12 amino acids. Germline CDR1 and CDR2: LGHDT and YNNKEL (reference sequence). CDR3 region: CASSRRGTEAFF. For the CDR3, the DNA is TGTGCCAGCAGCCGACGAGGAACTGAAGCTTTCTTT.

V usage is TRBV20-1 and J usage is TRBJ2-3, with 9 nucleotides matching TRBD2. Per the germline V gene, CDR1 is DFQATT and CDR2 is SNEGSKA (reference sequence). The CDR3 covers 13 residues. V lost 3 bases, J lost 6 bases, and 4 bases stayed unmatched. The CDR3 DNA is TGCAGTGCTAGTGCTAGCGGGATGGATACGCAGTATTTT. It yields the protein CSASASGMDTQYF.

The CDR3 nucleotides read TGTGCCAGCAGTTCCCCGCCCCCCGGGTCCACCGGGGAGCTGTTTTTT. This translates into CASSSPPPGSTGELFF. V usage is TRBV6-2 or TRBV6-3 and J usage is TRBJ2-2; no firm D call. Deletions cut 4 bases from V and 4 bases from J, with 16 bases between. Per the germline V gene, CDR1 is MNHEY and CDR2 is SVGEGT. There are 16 residues in the CDR3.

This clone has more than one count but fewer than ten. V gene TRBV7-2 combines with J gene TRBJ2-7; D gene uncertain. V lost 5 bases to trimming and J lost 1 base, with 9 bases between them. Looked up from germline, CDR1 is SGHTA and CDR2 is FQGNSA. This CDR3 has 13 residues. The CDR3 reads CASSAVRSYEQYF. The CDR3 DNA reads TGTGCCAGCAGCGCGGTGAGGTCCTACGAGCAGTACTTC.

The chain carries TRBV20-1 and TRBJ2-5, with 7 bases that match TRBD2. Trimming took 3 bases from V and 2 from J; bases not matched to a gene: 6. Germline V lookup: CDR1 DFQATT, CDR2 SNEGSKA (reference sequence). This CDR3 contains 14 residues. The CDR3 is CSASTGRMQETQYF. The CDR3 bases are TGCAGTGCTAGTACCGGGAGGATGCAAGAGACCCAGTACTTC.

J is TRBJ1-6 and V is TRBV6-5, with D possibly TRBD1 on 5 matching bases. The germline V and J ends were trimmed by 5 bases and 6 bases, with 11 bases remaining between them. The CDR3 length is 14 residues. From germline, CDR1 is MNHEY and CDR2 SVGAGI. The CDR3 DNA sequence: TGTGCCAGCAGTCCGCGGGGGGGTAATTCACCCCTCCACTTT. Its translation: CASSPRGGNSPLHF.

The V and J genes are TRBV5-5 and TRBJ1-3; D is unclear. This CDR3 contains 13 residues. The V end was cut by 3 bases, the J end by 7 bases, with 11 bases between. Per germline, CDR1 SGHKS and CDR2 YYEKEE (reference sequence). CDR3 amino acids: CASSSFRINTIYF. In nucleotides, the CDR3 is TGTGCCAGCAGCTCCTTCCGTATCAACACCATATATTTT.

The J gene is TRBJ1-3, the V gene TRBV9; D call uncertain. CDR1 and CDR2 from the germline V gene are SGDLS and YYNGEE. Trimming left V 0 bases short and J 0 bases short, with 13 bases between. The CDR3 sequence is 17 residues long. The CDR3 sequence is CASSVATGQNSGNTIYF. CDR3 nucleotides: TGTGCCAGCAGCGTAGCTACTGGGCAGAACTCTGGAAACACCATATATTTT.

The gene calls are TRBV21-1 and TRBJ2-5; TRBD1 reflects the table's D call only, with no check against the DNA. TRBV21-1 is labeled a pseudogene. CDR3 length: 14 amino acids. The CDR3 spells CASGGTGFQETQYF. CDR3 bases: TGTGCCAGCGGCGGGACAGGGTTTCAAGAGACCCAGTACTTC.

CDR3 nucleotides: TGTGCCAGCAGTACAGAACAGGGGGGAGGACAGCCCCAGCATTTT. Its translation is CASSTEQGGGQPQHF. This chain joins TRBV6-5 and TRBJ1-5, with 8 nucleotides matching TRBD1. This CDR3 spans 15 amino acids. Germline assignment: CDR1 MNHEY and CDR2 SVGAGI. V shed 5 bases and J 7 bases; nucleotides not matched to a gene: 10.

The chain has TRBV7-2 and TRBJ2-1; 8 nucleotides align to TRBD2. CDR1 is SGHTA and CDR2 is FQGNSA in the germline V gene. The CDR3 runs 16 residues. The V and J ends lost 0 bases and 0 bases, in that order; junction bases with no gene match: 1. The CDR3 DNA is TGTGCCAGCAGCTTAGCCGGGACTAGCTCCTACAATGAGCAGTTCTTC. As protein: CASSLAGTSSYNEQFF.

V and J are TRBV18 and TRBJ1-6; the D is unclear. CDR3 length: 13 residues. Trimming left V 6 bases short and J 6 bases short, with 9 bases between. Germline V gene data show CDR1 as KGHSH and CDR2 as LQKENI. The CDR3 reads CASSPEINSPLHF. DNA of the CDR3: TGTGCCAGCTCTCCAGAGATTAATTCACCCCTCCACTTT.

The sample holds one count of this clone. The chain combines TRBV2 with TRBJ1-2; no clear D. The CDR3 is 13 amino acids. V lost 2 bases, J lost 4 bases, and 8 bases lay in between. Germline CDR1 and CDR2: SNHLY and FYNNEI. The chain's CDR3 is CASSEQLGYGYTF. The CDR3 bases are TGTGCCAGCAGTGAACAGCTAGGCTATGGCTACACCTTC.

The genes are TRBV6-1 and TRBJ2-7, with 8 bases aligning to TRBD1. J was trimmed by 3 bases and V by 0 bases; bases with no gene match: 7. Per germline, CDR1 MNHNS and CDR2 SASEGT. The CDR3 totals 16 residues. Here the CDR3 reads CASSEARTGQHYEQYF. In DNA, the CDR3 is TGTGCCAGCAGTGAAGCGAGGACAGGGCAGCACTACGAGCAGTACTTC.

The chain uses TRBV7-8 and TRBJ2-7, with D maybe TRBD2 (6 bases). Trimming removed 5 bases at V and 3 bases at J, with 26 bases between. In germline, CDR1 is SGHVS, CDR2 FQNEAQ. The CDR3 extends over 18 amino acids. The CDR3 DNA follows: TGTGCCAGCAGCGCCCCTCCCCTTACTAGCCAGTACGACTACGAGCAGTACTTC. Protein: CASSAPPLTSQYDYEQYF.

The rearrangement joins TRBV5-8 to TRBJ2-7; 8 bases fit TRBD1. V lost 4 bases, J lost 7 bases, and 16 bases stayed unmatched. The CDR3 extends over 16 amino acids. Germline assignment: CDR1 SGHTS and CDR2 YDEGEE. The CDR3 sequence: CASSPSGTGYTVEQYF. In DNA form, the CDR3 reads TGTGCCAGCAGCCCGTCCGGGACAGGCTATACGGTGGAGCAGTACTTC.

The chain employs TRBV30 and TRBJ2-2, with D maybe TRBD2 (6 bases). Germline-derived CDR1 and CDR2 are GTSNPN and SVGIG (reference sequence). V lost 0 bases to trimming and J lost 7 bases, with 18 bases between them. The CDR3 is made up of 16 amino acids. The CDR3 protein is CAWSVLLGLGGGELFF. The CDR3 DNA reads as TGTGCCTGGAGTGTACTTCTGGGCCTGGGAGGCGGGGAGCTGTTTTTT. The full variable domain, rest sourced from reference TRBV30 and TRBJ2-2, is SQTIHQWPATLVQPVGSPLSLECTVEGTSNPNLYWYRQAAGRGLQLLFYSVGIGQISSEVPQNLSASRPQDRQFILSSKKLLLSDSGFYLCAWSVLLGLGGGELFFGEGSRLTVL.

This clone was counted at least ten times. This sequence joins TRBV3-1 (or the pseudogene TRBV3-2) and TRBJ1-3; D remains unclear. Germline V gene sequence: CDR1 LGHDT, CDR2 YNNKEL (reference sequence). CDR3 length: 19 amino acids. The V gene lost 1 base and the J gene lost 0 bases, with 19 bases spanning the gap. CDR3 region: CASSQGNEGPTGSGNTIYF. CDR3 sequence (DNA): TGTGCCAGCAGCCAAGGGAATGAAGGCCCGACGGGCTCTGGAAACACCATATATTTT.

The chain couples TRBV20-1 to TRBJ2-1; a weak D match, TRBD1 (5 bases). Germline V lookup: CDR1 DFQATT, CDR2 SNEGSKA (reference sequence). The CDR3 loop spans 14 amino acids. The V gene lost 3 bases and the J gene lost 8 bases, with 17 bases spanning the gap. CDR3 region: CSASIQDRLYEQFF. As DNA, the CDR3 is TGCAGTGCTAGTATACAGGACCGTCTATATGAGCAGTTCTTC.

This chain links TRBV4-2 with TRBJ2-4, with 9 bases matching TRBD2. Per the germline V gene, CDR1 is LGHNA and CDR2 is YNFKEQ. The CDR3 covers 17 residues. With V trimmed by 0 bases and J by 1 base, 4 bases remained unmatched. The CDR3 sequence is CASSQDPTSGAKNIQYF. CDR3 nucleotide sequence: TGTGCCAGCAGCCAAGATCCTACTAGCGGGGCCAAAAACATTCAGTACTTC.

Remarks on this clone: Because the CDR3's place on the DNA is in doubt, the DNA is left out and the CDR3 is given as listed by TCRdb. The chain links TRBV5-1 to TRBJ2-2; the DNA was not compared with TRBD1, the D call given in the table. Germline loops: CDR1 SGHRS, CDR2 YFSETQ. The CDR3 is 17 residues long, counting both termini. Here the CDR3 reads CASSLGTGQGRTGELFF.

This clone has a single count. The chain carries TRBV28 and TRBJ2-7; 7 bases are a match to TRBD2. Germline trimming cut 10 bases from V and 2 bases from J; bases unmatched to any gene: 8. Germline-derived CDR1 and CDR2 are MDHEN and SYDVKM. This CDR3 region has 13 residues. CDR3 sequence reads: CATKLTSAYEQYF. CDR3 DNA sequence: TGTGCCACCAAATTAACTAGCGCCTACGAGCAGTACTTC.